This TCR beta chain was captured in a study of regulatory T cells in long-lasting Graves disease. Overall study results and limits: When disease was persistent, TRBV28, TRBJ1-2 and TRBJ2-5 were the favored segments.

The sample's time point: persistent/refractory GD, antithyroid drugs over 5 years with positive TRAb. Construction of the TCR library relied on RNA isolated from PBMCs. An endocrinology unit in Xi'an, China, supplied the patients. CDR1 is SQVTM and CDR2 is ANQGSEA in the germline V gene. V lost 6 bases and J lost 2; bases outside the gene matches: 10. The CDR3 is made up of 14 amino acids. Arm-PCR of CDR3 regions with iRepertoire HTBI primers generated TCR beta libraries. Authors' analysis steps: Spanning all samples, the identified segments comprised approximately 60 TRBV and around 13 TRBJ. TCRdb re-called the multiplex PCR reads with MiXCR, one entry per CDR3 protein. What appears here as the V and J calls and clone size reflects TCRdb's work, not the paper's. The data hold 600,000 to 800,000 distinct CDR3 sequences, with around 30% observed a single time. This clonotype was counted ten times or more. Its cognate antigen is unknown.

Sequencing was performed on peripheral blood mononuclear cells (PBMCs), taken when the disease was refractory, from a patient treated with antithyroid drugs. The chain employs TRBV29-1 and TRBJ2-7; the match to TRBD1 covers 7 bases. This receptor was taken from a female donor with Graves disease. CDR3: CSVEQGDHPYEQYF. The CDR3 DNA reads as TGCAGCGTAGAGCAGGGGGACCACCCCTACGAGCAGTACTTC.